This T cell receptor beta chain is from a study of T cells in Graves' hyperthyroidism and ophthalmopathy. Study-wide results and limits: Ophthalmopathy was model-predicted a median roughly 6.2 months pre-onset.

PBMCs were sourced from less than 12 ml fresh peripheral blood. This CDR3 spans 17 amino acids. In germline, CDR1 is LGHDT, CDR2 YNNKEL (reference sequence). V was cut by 0 bases and J by 7 bases, with 18 bases left in between. Authors of the study amplified TCR beta CDR3 regions from RNA transcripts. First-round RT-PCR with HTBI primers amplified the TCR CDR3 region. MiXCR, run by TCRdb on the multiplex PCR reads, gives a single entry per CDR3 protein. The sample comprises about half a million distinct CDR3 sequences, roughly 23% of which are singletons, and approximately 49% rests with the top ten. A few counts support this clonotype. What it binds is not known.

Sequenced sample: blood. The receptor's source is a woman between 70 and 85 years old with Graves' ophthalmopathy. This rearrangement joins TRBV3-1 to TRBJ2-2; a weak D match, TRBD2 (6 bases). CDR3 region: CASSQDPWRRAFGELFF. The CDR3 DNA is TGTGCCAGCAGCCAAGATCCATGGCGGAGGGCGTTCGGGGAGCTGTTTTTT.